This T cell receptor beta chain was sequenced for a study of blood T cell repertoires in COVID-19. As for the study in general: Sites across the United States, Italy and Spain contributed samples from acute and convalescent COVID-19. PBMCs, B-cell-depleted T cells, or T cells provided the cDNA or gDNA that made up the material.

As handled by the study authors: By means of reference gene primer amplification, nucleated cell counts were estimated. Measured with immunoSEQ multiplex PCR; TCRdb has only the in-frame clones, and not every one. The V and J calls and clone size were taken over from that table, and D and trimming were inferred from the DNA. The table has 90,000 to 120,000 clones, around nine tenths seen once. The clonotype was recovered from a man aged 65 to 79 with acute or convalescent COVID-19. Sequencing input: peripheral blood.

CDR3 nucleotide sequence: TGTGCCAGCAGCTTGATAGGGACTAGAAAAGGCAATGAGCAGTTCTTC. Translation gives CASSLIGTRKGNEQFF. This chain links TRBV11-3 with TRBJ2-1; 8 positions match TRBD2. CDR3 length equals 16 residues. The trim removed 3 bases at V and 6 bases at J, leaving 10 bases unmatched. CDR1 SGHNT and CDR2 YENEEA come from the germline V gene.